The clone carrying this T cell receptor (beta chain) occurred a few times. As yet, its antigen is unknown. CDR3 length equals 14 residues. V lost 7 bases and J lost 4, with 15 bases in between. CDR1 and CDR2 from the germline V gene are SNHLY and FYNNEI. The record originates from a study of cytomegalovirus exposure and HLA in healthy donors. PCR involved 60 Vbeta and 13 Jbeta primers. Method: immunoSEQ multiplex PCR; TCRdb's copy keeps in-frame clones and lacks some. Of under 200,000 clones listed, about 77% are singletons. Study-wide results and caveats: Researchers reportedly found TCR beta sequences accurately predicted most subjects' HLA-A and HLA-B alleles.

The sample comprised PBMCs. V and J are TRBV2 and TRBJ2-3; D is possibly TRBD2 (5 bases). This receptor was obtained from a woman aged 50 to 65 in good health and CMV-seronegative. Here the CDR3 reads CASTRLAPADTQYF. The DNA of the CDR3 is TGTGCCAGCACCCGCCTAGCACCCGCAGATACGCAGTATTTT.